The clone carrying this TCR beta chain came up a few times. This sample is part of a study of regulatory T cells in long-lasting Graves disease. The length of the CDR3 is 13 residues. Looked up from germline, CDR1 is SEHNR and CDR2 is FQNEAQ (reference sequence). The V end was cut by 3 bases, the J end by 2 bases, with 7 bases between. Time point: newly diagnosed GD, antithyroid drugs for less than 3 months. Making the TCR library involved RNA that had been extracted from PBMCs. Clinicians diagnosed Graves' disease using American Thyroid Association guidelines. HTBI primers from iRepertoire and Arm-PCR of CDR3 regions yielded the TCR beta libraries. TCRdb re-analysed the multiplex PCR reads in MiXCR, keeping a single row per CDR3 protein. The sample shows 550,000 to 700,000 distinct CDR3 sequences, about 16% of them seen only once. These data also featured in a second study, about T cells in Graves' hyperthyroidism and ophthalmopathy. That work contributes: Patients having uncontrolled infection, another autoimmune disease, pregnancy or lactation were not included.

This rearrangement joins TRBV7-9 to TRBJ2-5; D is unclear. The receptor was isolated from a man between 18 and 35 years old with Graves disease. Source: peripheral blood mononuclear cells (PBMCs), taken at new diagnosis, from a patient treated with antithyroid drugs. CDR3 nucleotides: TGTGCCAGCAGCTTGTACGCTCAAGAGACCCAGTACTTC. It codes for CASSLYAQETQYF.